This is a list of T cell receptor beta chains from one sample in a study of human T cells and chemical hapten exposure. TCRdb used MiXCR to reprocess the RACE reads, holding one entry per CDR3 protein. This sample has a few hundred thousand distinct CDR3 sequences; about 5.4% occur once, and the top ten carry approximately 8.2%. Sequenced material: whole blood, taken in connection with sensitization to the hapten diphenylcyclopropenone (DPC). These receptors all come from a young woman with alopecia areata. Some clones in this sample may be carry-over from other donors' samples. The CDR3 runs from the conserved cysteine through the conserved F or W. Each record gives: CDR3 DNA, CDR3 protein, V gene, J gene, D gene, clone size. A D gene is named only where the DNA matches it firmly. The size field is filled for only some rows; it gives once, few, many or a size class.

TGTGCCAGCAGCCCCCCGAGGACGGACGAGCAGTACTTC	CASSPPRTDEQYF	TRBV7-8	TRBJ2-7	.	many
TGCGCCAGCAGTGATTGGGAACAGGGCGGCACAGATACGCAGTATTTT	CASSDWEQGGTDTQYF	TRBV10-2	TRBJ2-3	.	many
TGCAGCGTGGGACAGCAAAGAGCCAAAAACATTCAGTACTTC	CSVGQQRAKNIQYF	TRBV29-1	TRBJ2-4	TRBD1	many
TGTGCCAGCAGTGATTTTAGCGGGGGCTCCTACAATGAGCAGTTCTTC	CASSDFSGGSYNEQFF	TRBV6-1	TRBJ2-1	TRBD2	.
TGCGCCAGCAGCCAAGAGCCCCTTGACATTCAGTACTTC	CASSQEPLDIQYF	TRBV4-3	TRBJ2-4	.	few
TGTGCCACCAGCAGCGGGGGACTAGCGCGAAGCGAGCAGTACTTC	CATSSGGLARSEQYF	TRBV15	TRBJ2-7	TRBD2	.
TGTGCCAGCAGGGCCGAGGGGTCCCCCTCCTACAATGAGCAGTTCTTC	CASRAEGSPSYNEQFF	TRBV7-2	TRBJ2-1	.	.
TGTGCCAGCAGCTTCGGACAGACAGATACGCAGTATTTT	CASSFGQTDTQYF	TRBV7-9	TRBJ2-3	.	many
TGTGCCAGCAGCCGACGGGGTCCCTCCTATGGCTACACCTTC	CASSRRGPSYGYTF	TRBV6-6	TRBJ1-2	.	.
TGTGCCAGCAGACTGGGACGGTCCTATGGCTACACCTTC	CASRLGRSYGYTF	TRBV12-3/TRBV12-4	TRBJ1-2	.	.
TGTGCCAGCAGTTACTGGGCCTCTCGGACGTATGGCTACACCTTC	CASSYWASRTYGYTF	TRBV6-5	TRBJ1-2	.	few
TGCAGGGCCGCCGCAGGGAGGGCTGAAGCTTTCTTT	CRAAAGRAEAFF	TRBV20-1	TRBJ1-1	.	.
TGTGCCACCAGCAGAGTGGGCAGAAAGCCCTCTGGGGCCAACGTCCTGACTTTC	CATSRVGRKPSGANVLTF	TRBV15	TRBJ2-6	.	.
TGCGCCAGCAGCTTGGAGGGCGGCTACTCTGGAAACACCATATATTTT	CASSLEGGYSGNTIYF	TRBV5-1	TRBJ1-3	.	.
TGTGCCAGCAGCGCAGGGTTCGGGGAGCTGTTTTTT	CASSAGFGELFF	TRBV3-1	TRBJ2-2	.	.
TGCGCCAGCAGCCAAAAGGGGGGCACAGATACGCAGTATTTT	CASSQKGGTDTQYF	TRBV4-3	TRBJ2-3	.	few
TGTGCCATCAGAGGGGGGGGCCGGTCCGATGAGCAGTTCTTC	CAIRGGGRSDEQFF	TRBV10-3	TRBJ2-1	.	.
TGTGCCAGCAGCTTACGGCCCCTTACGGGTCCCGGGGAGCTGTTTTTT	CASSLRPLTGPGELFF	TRBV7-3	TRBJ2-2	.	.
TGCGCCAGCAGCTTGGGCGCTAGCGTCACAGATACGCAGTATTTT	CASSLGASVTDTQYF	TRBV5-1	TRBJ2-3	.	.
TGTGCCAGCAACCAATACGCTCTTGGGGGAAATGAAAAACTGTTTTTT	CASNQYALGGNEKLFF	TRBV12-3/TRBV12-4	TRBJ1-4	.	few
TGTGCCAGCAGCTTGGCGGCAGGAATGAACACCGGGGAGCTGTTTTTT	CASSLAAGMNTGELFF	TRBV5-5	TRBJ2-2	.	.
TGTGCCAGCAGCCGAGGACAGGGCGTGACCCAGTACTTC	CASSRGQGVTQYF	TRBV6-2/TRBV6-3	TRBJ2-5	TRBD1	few
TGTGCCAGCAGCCCAGGGCCCTACACAGATACGCAGTATTTT	CASSPGPYTDTQYF	TRBV7-2	TRBJ2-3	.	.
TGTGCCAGCCTGGAGGATGAAAAACTGTTTTTT	CASLEDEKLFF	TRBV2	TRBJ1-4	.	.
TGTGCCAGCAGCTTGGCCGTGGACAGGGGCGGGTCGCAGTATTTT	CASSLAVDRGGSQYF	TRBV5-4	TRBJ2-3	TRBD1	many
TGTGCCAGCAGTGGGGACAGGGGGCATTATCAGCCCCAGCATTTT	CASSGDRGHYQPQHF	TRBV2	TRBJ1-5	TRBD1	.
TGTGCCAGTAGTGCACTAGCGGGGACCGGAGATACGCAGTATTTT	CASSALAGTGDTQYF	TRBV19	TRBJ2-3	TRBD2	few
TGTGCCAGCAGCATGCGCGGTGTCTCCTACAATGAGCAGTTCTTC	CASSMRGVSYNEQFF	TRBV21-1	TRBJ2-1	.	many
TGTGCCATATCGAGCACTGGATGGGGTAGGGACCAAAACTATGGCTACACCTTC	CAISSTGWGRDQNYGYTF	TRBV6-1	TRBJ1-2	.	.
TGTGCCAGCAGCTCGACAGTCTGGGGCACTGAAGCTTTCTTT	CASSSTVWGTEAFF	TRBV7-9	TRBJ1-1	.	few
TGTGCCAGCAGCCACCATACTAGCGGGCCAGAGACCCAGTACTTC	CASSHHTSGPETQYF	TRBV3-1	TRBJ2-5	TRBD2	many
TGCGCCAGCAGCGCAGGACAGGGACACATTCAGTACTTC	CASSAGQGHIQYF	TRBV5-1	TRBJ2-4	TRBD1	many
TGTGCCAGCAGCCCTAGGACAGGGATGGAAGCTTTCTTT	CASSPRTGMEAFF	TRBV9	TRBJ1-1	TRBD1	few
TGTGCCAGCTCACCAACCGTGGAAGGGGGAGGCTACACCTTC	CASSPTVEGGGYTF	TRBV18	TRBJ1-2	.	.
TGTGCCAGCAGTTTAGGGGACAGGGCCCCTGGCTACACCTTC	CASSLGDRAPGYTF	TRBV6-5	TRBJ1-2	TRBD1	few
TGTGCCAGCCAGCATCGGGGGGGCAATCAGCCCCAGCATTTT	CASQHRGGNQPQHF	TRBV6-2/TRBV6-3	TRBJ1-5	.	many
TGTGCCAGCAGCTCCGGGACCCTAAGCACAGATACGCAGTATTTT	CASSSGTLSTDTQYF	TRBV11-1	TRBJ2-3	.	many
TGTGCCAGCAGCTTAGCGTCAACCGGGGGAAAGTATTTT	CASSLASTGGKYF	TRBV7-8	TRBJ2-3	.	few
TGTGCCAGCAGCTTGGCCCAAGGACGTTACTCTGGAAACACCATATATTTT	CASSLAQGRYSGNTIYF	TRBV5-6	TRBJ1-3	.	.
TGTGCCAGCAGCGAAACTCCGGGCCGACGACCGTACTTC	CASSETPGRRPYF	TRBV7-3	TRBJ2-7	.	many
TGTGCCAGCAGCCAGGGATCAGGGGGGGATTGGGGAGCTTTCTTT	CASSQGSGGDWGAFF	TRBV5-5	TRBJ1-1	TRBD1	many
TGTGCCAGCAGCTTCGGACAGAATCAGCCCCAGCATTTT	CASSFGQNQPQHF	TRBV7-9	TRBJ1-5	.	few